Listed below are T cell receptor beta chains from one sample, sequenced in a study of T cell responses to AZD1222 COVID-19 vaccine. Assay used: immunoSEQ multiplex PCR; TCRdb lists only in-frame clones, some missing. This table holds approximately 160,000 clones, just under 95% found once. The sample here was peripheral blood, taken on day 0 of AZD1222 vaccination. Source of these receptors: an adult in good health. CDR3s include the opening cysteine and the closing phenylalanine or tryptophan. Fields, in order: V gene, J gene, CDR3 protein.

V gene: TRBV3-1/TRBV3-2
J gene: TRBJ2-7
CDR3 protein: CASSHRGFFGGLSYEQYF

V gene: TRBV27
J gene: TRBJ1-2
CDR3 protein: CASSLLFPVGTGKAGGYTF

V gene: TRBV2
J gene: TRBJ2-7
CDR3 protein: CASRGTGGDYEQYF

V gene: TRBV11-2
J gene: TRBJ2-1
CDR3 protein: CASSPSRGGDYNEQFF

V gene: TRBV4-1
J gene: TRBJ2-4
CDR3 protein: CASSHPGLAKNIQYF

V gene: TRBV5-1
J gene: TRBJ2-5
CDR3 protein: CASSPGAEETQYF

V gene: TRBV11-3
J gene: TRBJ2-7
CDR3 protein: CASRAGLAGGYEQYF

V gene: TRBV2
J gene: TRBJ1-1
CDR3 protein: CASSNRWLTEAFF

V gene: TRBV10-2
J gene: TRBJ2-7
CDR3 protein: CASSETVRPYEQYF

V gene: TRBV25-1
J gene: TRBJ1-1
CDR3 protein: CASTEGSNTEAFF

V gene: TRBV19
J gene: TRBJ1-3
CDR3 protein: CASSISTRNTIYF

V gene: TRBV18
J gene: TRBJ1-2
CDR3 protein: CASSGDRLNYGYTF

V gene: TRBV2
J gene: TRBJ1-4
CDR3 protein: CASNSFNEKLFF

V gene: TRBV12-3/TRBV12-4
J gene: TRBJ1-2
CDR3 protein: CASTKGGVYGYTF

V gene: TRBV2
J gene: TRBJ1-5
CDR3 protein: CASTWDSGSGQPQHF

V gene: TRBV6-5
J gene: TRBJ1-1
CDR3 protein: CASSYWKGGAHTEAFF

V gene: TRBV6-2/TRBV6-3
J gene: TRBJ2-5
CDR3 protein: CASSYTDRGTQYF